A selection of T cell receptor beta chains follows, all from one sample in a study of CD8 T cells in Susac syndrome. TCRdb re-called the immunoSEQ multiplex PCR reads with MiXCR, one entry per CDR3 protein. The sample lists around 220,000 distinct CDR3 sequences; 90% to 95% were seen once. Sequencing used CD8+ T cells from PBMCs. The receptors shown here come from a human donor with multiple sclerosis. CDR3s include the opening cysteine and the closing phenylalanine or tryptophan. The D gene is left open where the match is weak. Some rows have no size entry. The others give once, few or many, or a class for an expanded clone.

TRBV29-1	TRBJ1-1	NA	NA	CSVRLGTEAFF	TGCAGCGTGAGGTTAGGGACTGAAGCTTTCTTT
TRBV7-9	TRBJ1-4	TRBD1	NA	CASSVLQGDNEKLFF	TGTGCCAGCAGCGTGTTACAGGGGGATAATGAAAAACTGTTTTTT
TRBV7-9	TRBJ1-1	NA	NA	CASSRVDGMAEAFF	TGTGCCAGCAGCAGGGTCGATGGTATGGCTGAAGCTTTCTTT
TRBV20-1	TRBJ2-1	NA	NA	CSAREVVSARKNEQFF	TGCAGTGCTAGAGAGGTTGTTAGCGCGAGAAAAAATGAGCAGTTCTTC
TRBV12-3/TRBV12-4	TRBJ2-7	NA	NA	CASSPQGTGYEQYF	TGTGCCAGCAGCCCGCAGGGAACTGGCTACGAGCAGTACTTC
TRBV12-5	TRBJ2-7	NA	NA	CASGPGSYEQYF	TGTGCTAGTGGCCCTGGCAGCTACGAGCAGTACTTC
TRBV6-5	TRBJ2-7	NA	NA	CASSPHSSYEQYF	TGTGCCAGCAGCCCACACAGCTCCTACGAGCAGTACTTC
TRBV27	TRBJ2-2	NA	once	CASAPGVPGELFF	TGTGCCAGCGCCCCAGGGGTCCCCGGGGAGCTGTTTTTT
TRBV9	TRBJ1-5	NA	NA	CASSVAGAWGQPQHF	TGTGCCAGCAGCGTAGCTGGGGCATGGGGTCAGCCCCAGCATTTT
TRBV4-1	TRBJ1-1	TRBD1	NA	CASSQDRQGRPEAFF	TGCGCCAGCAGCCAAGATCGACAGGGGCGGCCTGAAGCTTTCTTT
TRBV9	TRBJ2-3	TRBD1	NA	CASSPTGGAAVEYF	TGTGCCAGCAGCCCCACAGGGGGAGCCGCAGTTGAGTATTTT
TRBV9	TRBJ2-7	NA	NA	CASSVQFGGLNEQYF	TGTGCCAGCAGCGTACAGTTCGGGGGATTGAACGAGCAGTACTTC
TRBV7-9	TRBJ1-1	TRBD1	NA	CASSLAGDRAEAFF	TGTGCCAGCAGCTTAGCGGGAGACAGGGCTGAAGCTTTCTTT
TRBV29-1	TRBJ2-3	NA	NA	CSVVAVAKTTTDTQYF	TGCAGCGTTGTCGCTGTGGCTAAGACGACCACAGATACGCAGTATTTT
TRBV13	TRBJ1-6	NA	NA	CASSPRGLPLHF	TGTGCCAGCAGCCCTCGCGGTTTACCCCTCCACTTT
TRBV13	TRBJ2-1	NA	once	CASSSSTTLGNEQFF	TGTGCCAGCAGCTCCTCTACAACCCTGGGCAATGAGCAGTTCTTC
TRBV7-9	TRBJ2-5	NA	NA	CASSPRVYKGQETQYF	TGTGCCAGCAGCCCACGGGTCTACAAGGGGCAAGAGACCCAGTACTTC
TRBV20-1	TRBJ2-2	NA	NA	CSASPQSPKAGELFF	TGCAGTGCTAGCCCCCAGAGTCCCAAGGCCGGGGAGCTGTTTTTT
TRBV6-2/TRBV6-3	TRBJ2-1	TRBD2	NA	CASILNPTSGVGEQFF	TGTGCCAGCATCCTTAACCCTACTAGCGGGGTGGGGGAGCAGTTCTTC
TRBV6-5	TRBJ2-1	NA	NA	CASRVSSYNEQFF	TGTGCCAGCCGGGTGAGCTCCTACAATGAGCAGTTCTTC
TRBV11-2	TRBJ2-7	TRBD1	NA	CASSLDTGDEQYF	TGTGCCAGCAGCTTAGATACAGGGGACGAGCAGTACTTC
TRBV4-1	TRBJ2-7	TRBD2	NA	CASSQDAASGEQYF	TGCGCCAGCAGCCAAGATGCGGCTAGCGGCGAGCAGTACTTC
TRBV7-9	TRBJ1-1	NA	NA	CASSSTWTAENTEAFF	TGTGCCAGCAGCTCAACTTGGACAGCCGAGAACACTGAAGCTTTTTTT
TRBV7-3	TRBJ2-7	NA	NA	CASSPPTGFYEQYF	TGTGCCAGCAGCCCCCCGACAGGTTTCTACGAGCAGTACTTC
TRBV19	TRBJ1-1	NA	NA	CASRQGKTEAFF	TGTGCCAGTAGGCAGGGAAAGACTGAAGCTTTCTTT
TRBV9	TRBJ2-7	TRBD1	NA	CASTVTGNYEQYF	TGTGCCAGCACAGTGACAGGGAACTACGAGCAGTACTTC
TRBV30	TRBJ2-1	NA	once	CAWSVGGEQFF	TGTGCCTGGAGTGTAGGGGGTGAGCAGTTCTTC
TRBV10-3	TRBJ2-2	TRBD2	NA	CAIRLAGETGELFF	TGTGCCATCAGATTAGCGGGAGAAACCGGGGAGCTGTTTTTT
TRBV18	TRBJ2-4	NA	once	CASTLERELAKNIQYF	TGTGCCAGCACGTTGGAGAGGGAGTTAGCCAAAAACATTCAGTACTTC
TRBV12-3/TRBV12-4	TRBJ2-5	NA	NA	CASSLLGSGETQYF	TGTGCCAGCAGTTTATTAGGGAGTGGTGAGACCCAGTACTTC
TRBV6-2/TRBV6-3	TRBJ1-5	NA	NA	CASAAGIGREHF	TGTGCCAGCGCCGCGGGTATCGGACGGGAGCATTTT
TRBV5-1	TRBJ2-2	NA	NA	CASSLGRANTGELFF	TGCGCCAGCAGCTTGGGAAGGGCGAACACCGGGGAGCTGTTTTTT
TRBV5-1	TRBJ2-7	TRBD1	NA	CASSLGTGFGEQYF	TGCGCCAGCAGCTTGGGGACAGGGTTTGGCGAGCAGTACTTC
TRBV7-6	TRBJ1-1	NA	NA	CASSSHTGSTEAFF	TGTGCCAGCAGCTCACACACCGGCTCCACTGAAGCTTTCTTT
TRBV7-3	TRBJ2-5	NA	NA	CASSLTGDSLETQYF	TGTGCCTCCAGCTTAACGGGAGACAGTTTAGAGACCCAGTACTTC
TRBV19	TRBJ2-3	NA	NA	CASSLDRTYTDTQYF	TGTGCCAGTAGTCTAGACAGGACCTACACAGATACGCAGTATTTT
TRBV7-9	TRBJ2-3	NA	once	CASSLFSSTDTQYF	TGTGCCAGCAGCTTATTTAGTTCCACAGATACGCAGTATTTT
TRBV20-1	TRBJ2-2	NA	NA	CSAMSGAGELFF	TGCAGTGCTATGTCGGGGGCCGGGGAGCTGTTTTTT
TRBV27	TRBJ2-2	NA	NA	CASSESLAGELFF	TGTGCCAGCTCGGAGTCTTTGGCCGGGGAGCTGTTTTTT
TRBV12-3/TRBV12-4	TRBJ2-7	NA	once	CASSDRLRDSYEQYF	TGTGCCAGCAGCGACAGGCTGAGGGACTCCTACGAGCAGTACTTC
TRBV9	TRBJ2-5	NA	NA	CASSGGQGMETQYF	TGTGCCAGCAGCGGGGGGCAGGGTATGGAGACCCAGTACTTC
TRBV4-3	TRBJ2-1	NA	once	CASSHRRAGYNEQFF	TGCGCCAGCAGCCATAGGAGGGCCGGCTACAATGAGCAGTTCTTC
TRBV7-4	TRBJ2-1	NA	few	CASSLAASAPGANEQFF	TGTGCCAGCAGCTTAGCCGCTAGCGCCCCGGGGGCCAATGAGCAGTTCTTC
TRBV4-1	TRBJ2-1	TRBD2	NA	CASSQGPSGRALDEQFF	TGCGCCAGCAGCCAAGGCCCTAGCGGGAGGGCCTTGGATGAGCAGTTCTTC
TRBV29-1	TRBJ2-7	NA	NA	CSVVGDPTSSSYEQYF	TGCAGCGTTGTAGGGGACCCAACCTCGAGCTCCTACGAGCAGTACTTC
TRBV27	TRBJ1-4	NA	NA	CASSSDRSSSMANEKLFF	TGTGCCAGCAGTTCGGACAGATCCTCTAGCATGGCTAATGAAAAACTGTTTTTT
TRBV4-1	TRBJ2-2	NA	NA	CASSLSPNTGELFF	TGCGCCAGCAGCCTATCACCGAACACCGGGGAGCTGTTTTTT
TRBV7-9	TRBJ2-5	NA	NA	CASSLANEGRQTQYF	TGTGCCAGCAGCTTAGCAAATGAGGGCAGGCAGACCCAGTACTTC
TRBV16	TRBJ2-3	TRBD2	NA	CASSRPSGDTQYF	TGTGCCAGCAGCCGCCCTAGCGGGGATACGCAGTATTTT
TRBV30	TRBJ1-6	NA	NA	CAWSVGSNSPLHF	TGTGCCTGGAGTGTAGGGAGTAATTCACCCCTCCACTTT